A selection of T cell receptor beta chains follows, all from one sample in a study of control samples from healthy donors and cancer patients. Using immunoSEQ multiplex PCR, the repertoire was profiled, and TCRdb retains in-frame clones only, with some absent. The table includes under 130,000 clones, 80% to 90% detected once. Source material: blood. Receptors were obtained from a woman between 45 and 60 years old in good health. CDR3s include the opening cysteine and the closing phenylalanine or tryptophan. D genes are given only for firm matches. Size is stated for part of the rows, as once, few or many counts, or as a class when the clone is expanded.

clone_size d_call j_call v_call cdr3_nt cdr3_aa
- TRBD1 TRBJ2-2 TRBV30 TGTGCCTGGAGAATGGACAGGGGGCGGGCCGGGGAGCTGTTTTTT CAWRMDRGRAGELFF
- TRBD1 TRBJ1-5 TRBV4-3 TGCGCCAGCAGCCTAAGGACAGGGGGAGGTCAGCCCCAGCATTTT CASSLRTGGGQPQHF
- - TRBJ1-2 TRBV11-2 TGTGCCAGCAGCTTGAGGGGAGCTAACTATGGCTACACCTTC CASSLRGANYGYTF
- - TRBJ1-1 TRBV5-8 TGTGCCAGCAGCATAAGCTCAGGGGTGGAGCCGGCTTTCTTT CASSISSGVEPAFF
few - TRBJ2-5 TRBV7-2 TGTGCCAGCAGTGTAGCGGCGTACCAAGAGACCCAGTACTTC CASSVAAYQETQYF
- TRBD2 TRBJ2-1 TRBV7-2 TGTGCCAGCAGCTGGGGACTAGCTCCCAATGAGCAGTTCTTC CASSWGLAPNEQFF
- TRBD2 TRBJ2-1 TRBV27 TGTGCCAGCAGGACCGGGACTACAGGCAACAATGAGCAGTTCTTC CASRTGTTGNNEQFF
few - TRBJ2-7 TRBV7-9 TGTGCCAGCAGCTTACTAAACTCCTACGAGCAGTACTTC CASSLLNSYEQYF
- TRBD2 TRBJ2-1 TRBV25-1 TGTGCCAGCAGGCTAGCGGGAGGAGGCTACAATGAGCAGTTCTTC CASRLAGGGYNEQFF
- TRBD1 TRBJ2-7 TRBV5-1 TGCGCCAGCAGGTCTGGGACAGGGTCGTACGAGCAGTACTTC CASRSGTGSYEQYF
few - TRBJ2-1 TRBV4-1 TGCGCCAGCAGCCAAGTCTGGCGGGATAGTTTCCACAATGAGCAGTTCTTC CASSQVWRDSFHNEQFF
- - TRBJ2-7 TRBV11-2 TGTGCCAGCAGGGACCGTACAGCGGCCTCCTACGAGCAGTACTTC CASRDRTAASYEQYF
- - TRBJ2-2 TRBV5-1 TGCGCCAGCAGGCTCGAAGCGAACACCGGGGAGCTGTTTTTT CASRLEANTGELFF
- - TRBJ1-4 TRBV7-9 TGTGCCAGCAGCTTAGGGGCTGGGAGAGAAAAACTGTTTTTT CASSLGAGREKLFF
- TRBD2 TRBJ2-2 TRBV7-9 TGTGCCAGCAGCACCCAGCGGGGGTCCGCGAACACCGGGGAGCTGTTTTTT CASSTQRGSANTGELFF
- TRBD1 TRBJ2-1 TRBV3-1/TRBV3-2 TGTGCCAGCAGCTTGACAGGGGGCCCGCAGTTCTTC CASSLTGGPQFF
many TRBD2 TRBJ2-7 TRBV5-1 TGCGCCAGCAGCCCCCGGACTAGCGGGAGGACTACCTCCTACGAGCAGTACTTC CASSPRTSGRTTSYEQYF
- TRBD2 TRBJ2-5 TRBV6-5 TGTGCCAGCGGGCGGGGGGGCGAGGAGACCCAGTACTTC CASGRGGEETQYF